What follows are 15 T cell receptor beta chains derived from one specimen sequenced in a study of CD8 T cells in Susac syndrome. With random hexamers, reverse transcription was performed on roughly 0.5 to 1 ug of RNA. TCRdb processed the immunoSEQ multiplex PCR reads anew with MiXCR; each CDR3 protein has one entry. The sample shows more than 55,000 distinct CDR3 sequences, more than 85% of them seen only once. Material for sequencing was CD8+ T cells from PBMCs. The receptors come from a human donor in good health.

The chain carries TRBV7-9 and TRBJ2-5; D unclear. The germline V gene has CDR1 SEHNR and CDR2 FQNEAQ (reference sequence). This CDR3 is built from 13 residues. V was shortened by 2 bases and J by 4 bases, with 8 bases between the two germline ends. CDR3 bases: TGTGCCAGCAGCTTACGGGTAGGAGAGACCCAGTACTTC. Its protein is CASSLRVGETQYF.

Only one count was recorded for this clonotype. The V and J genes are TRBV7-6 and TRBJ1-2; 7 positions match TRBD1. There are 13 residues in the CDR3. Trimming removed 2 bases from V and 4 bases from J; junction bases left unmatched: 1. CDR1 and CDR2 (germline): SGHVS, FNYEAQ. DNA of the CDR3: TGTGCCAGCAGCTTAAGGGACAGCTATGGCTACACCTTC. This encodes CASSLRDSYGYTF.

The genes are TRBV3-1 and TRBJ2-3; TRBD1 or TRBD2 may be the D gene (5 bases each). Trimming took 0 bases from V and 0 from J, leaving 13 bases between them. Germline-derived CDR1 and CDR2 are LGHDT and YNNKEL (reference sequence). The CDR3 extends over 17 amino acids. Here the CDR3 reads CASSQDRGTGSTDTQYF. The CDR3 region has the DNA TGTGCCAGCAGCCAAGATCGGGGAACAGGAAGCACAGATACGCAGTATTTT.

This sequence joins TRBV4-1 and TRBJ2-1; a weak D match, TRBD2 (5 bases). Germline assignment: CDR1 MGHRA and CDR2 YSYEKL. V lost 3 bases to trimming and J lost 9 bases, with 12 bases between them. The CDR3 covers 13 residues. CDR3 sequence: CASSQSRGFEQFF. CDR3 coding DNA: TGCGCCAGCAGCCAGTCCCGGGGATTTGAGCAGTTCTTC.

Written as DNA, the CDR3 is TGTGCCAGCAGTTTAGGCAGATCCACTGAAGCTTTCTTT. Its protein product is CASSLGRSTEAFF. V is TRBV27 and J is TRBJ1-1; D unresolved. V was cut by 2 bases and J by 4 bases, with 8 bases left in between. This CDR3 has 13 amino acids. CDR1 MNHEY and CDR2 SMNVEV come from the germline V gene (reference sequence).

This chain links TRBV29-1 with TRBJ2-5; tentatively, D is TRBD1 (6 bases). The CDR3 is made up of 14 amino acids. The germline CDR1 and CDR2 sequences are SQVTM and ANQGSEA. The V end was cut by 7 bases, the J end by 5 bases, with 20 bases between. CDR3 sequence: CSALDRPEWETQYF. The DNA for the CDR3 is TGCAGCGCCTTGGACAGACCCGAGTGGGAGACCCAGTACTTC. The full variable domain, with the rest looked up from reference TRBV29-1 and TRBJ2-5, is SAVISQKPSRDICQRGTSLTIQCQVDSQVTMMFWYRQQPGQSLTLIATANQGSEATYESGFVIDKFPISRPNLTFSTLTVSNMSPEDSSIYLCSALDRPEWETQYFGPGTRLLVL.

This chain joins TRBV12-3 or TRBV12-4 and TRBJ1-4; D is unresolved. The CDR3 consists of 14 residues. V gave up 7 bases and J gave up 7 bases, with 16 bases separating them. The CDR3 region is CASTEERELEKLFF. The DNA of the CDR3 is TGTGCCAGCACCGAGGAAAGGGAGCTTGAAAAACTGTTTTTT.

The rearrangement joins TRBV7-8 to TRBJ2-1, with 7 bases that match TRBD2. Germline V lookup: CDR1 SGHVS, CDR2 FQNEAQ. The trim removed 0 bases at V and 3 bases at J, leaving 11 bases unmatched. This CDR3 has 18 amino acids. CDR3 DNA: TGTGCCAGCAGCTTAGCGGCCGGCAGCGGGGTATTCTACAATGAGCAGTTCTTC. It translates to CASSLAAGSGVFYNEQFF.

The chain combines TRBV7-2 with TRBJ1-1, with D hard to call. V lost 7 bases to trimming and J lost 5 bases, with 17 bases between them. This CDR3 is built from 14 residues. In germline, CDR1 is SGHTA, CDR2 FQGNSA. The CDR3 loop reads CASTYTTSGTEAFF. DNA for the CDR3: TGTGCCAGCACTTACACGACTTCGGGTACTGAAGCTTTCTTT.

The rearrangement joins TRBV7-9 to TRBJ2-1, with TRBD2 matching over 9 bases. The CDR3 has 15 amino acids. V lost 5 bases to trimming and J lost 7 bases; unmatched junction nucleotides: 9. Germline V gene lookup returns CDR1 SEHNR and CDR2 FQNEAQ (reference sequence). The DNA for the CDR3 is TGTGCCAGCAGCAACGGCGGGGGGGCTGAAAATGAGCAGTTCTTC. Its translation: CASSNGGGAENEQFF. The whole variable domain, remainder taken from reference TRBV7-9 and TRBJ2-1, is DTGVSQNPRHKITKRGQNVTFRCDPISEHNRLYWYRQTLGQGPEFLTYFQNEAQLEKSRLLSDRFSAERPKGSFSTLEIQRTEQGDSAMYLCASSNGGGAENEQFFGPGTRLTVL.

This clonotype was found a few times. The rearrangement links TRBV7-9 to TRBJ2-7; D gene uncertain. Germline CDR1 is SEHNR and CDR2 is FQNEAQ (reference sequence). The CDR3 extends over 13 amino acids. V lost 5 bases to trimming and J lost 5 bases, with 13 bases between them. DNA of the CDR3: TGTGCCAGCAGCCCTAGAGGTGGTAACGAGCAGTACTTC. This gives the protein CASSPRGGNEQYF.

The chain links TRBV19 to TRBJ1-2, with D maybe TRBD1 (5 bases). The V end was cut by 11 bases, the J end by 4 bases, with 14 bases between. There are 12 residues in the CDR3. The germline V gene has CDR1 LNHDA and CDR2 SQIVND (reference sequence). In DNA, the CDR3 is TGTGCCGGGCGGAGGGGTGCCTATGGCTACACCTTC. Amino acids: CAGRRGAYGYTF.

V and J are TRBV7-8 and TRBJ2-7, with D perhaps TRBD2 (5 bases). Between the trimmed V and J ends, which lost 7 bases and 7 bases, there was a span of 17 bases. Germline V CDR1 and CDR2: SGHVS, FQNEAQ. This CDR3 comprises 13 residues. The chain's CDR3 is CASNDRGLGEQYF. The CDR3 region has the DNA TGTGCCAGCAATGACCGGGGTTTGGGGGAGCAGTACTTC.

The CDR3: CAWNTMNTEAFF. DNA for the CDR3: TGTGCCTGGAATACCATGAACACTGAAGCTTTCTTT. The chain recombines TRBV30 with TRBJ1-1; unclear D gene. V lost 4 bases and J 0 bases, leaving 6 bases between the germline ends. Germline CDR1 GTSNPN, CDR2 SVGIG (reference sequence). The CDR3 has 12 residues.

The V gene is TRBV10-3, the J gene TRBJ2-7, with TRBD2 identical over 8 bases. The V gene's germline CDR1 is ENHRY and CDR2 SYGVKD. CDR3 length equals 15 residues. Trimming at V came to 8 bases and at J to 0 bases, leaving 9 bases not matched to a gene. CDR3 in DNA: TGTGCCATCTCCCCCAGCGGGGGAAGCTCCTACGAGCAGTACGTC. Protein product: CAISPSGGSSYEQYV.